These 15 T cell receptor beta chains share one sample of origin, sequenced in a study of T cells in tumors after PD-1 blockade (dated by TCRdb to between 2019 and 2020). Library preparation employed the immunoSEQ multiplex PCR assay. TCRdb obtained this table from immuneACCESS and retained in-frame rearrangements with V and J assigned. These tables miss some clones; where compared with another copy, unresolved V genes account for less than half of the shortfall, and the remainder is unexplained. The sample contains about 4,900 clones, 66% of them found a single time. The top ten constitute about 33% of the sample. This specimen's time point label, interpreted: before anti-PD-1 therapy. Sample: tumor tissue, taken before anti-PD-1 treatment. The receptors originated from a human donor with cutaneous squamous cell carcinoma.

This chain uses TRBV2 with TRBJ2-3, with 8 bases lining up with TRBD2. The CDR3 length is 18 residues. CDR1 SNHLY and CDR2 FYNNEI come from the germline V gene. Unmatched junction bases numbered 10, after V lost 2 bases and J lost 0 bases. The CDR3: CASSERLRGEFSTDTQYF. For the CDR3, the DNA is TGTGCCAGCAGTGAAAGATTGCGGGGGGAGTTTAGCACAGATACGCAGTATTTT. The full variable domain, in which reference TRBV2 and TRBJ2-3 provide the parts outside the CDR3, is EPEVTQTPSHQVTQMGQEVILRCVPISNHLYFYWYRQILGQKVEFLVSFYNNEISEKSEIFDDQFSVERPDGSNFTLKIRSTKLEDSAMYFCASSERLRGEFSTDTQYFGPGTRLTVL.

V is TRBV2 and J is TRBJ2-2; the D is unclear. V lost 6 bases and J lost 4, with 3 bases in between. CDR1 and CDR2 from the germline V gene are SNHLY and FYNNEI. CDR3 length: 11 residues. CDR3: CASRLTGELFF. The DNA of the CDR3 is TGTGCCAGCAGGCTCACCGGGGAGCTGTTTTTT.

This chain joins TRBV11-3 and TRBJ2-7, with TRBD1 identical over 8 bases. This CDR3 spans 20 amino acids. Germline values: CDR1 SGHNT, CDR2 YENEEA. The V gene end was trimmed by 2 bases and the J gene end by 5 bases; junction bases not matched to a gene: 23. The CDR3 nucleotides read TGTGCCAGCAGCTTAATCATTAGGGGGAGTGGATTCAGGGGGCAAGACGAGCAGTACTTC. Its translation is CASSLIIRGSGFRGQDEQYF.

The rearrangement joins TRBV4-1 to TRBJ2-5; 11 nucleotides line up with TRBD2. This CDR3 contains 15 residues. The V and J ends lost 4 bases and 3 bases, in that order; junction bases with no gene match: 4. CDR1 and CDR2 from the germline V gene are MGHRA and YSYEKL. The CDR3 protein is CASSPSGGLKETQYF. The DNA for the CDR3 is TGCGCCAGCAGCCCTAGCGGGGGGTTAAAAGAGACCCAGTACTTC.

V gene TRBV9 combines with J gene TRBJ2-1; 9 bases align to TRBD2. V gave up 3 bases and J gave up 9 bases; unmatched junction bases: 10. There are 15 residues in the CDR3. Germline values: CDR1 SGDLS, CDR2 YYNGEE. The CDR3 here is CASSGRGTSRGEQFF. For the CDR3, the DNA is TGTGCCAGCAGCGGGAGAGGGACTAGCCGTGGTGAGCAGTTCTTC.

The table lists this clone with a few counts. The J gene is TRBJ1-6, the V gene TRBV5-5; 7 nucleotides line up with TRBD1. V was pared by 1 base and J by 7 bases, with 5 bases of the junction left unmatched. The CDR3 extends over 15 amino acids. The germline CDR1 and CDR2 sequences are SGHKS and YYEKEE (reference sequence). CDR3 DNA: TGTGCCAGCAGCTTGTACCCGGGACAGAATTCACCCCTCCACTTT. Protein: CASSLYPGQNSPLHF.

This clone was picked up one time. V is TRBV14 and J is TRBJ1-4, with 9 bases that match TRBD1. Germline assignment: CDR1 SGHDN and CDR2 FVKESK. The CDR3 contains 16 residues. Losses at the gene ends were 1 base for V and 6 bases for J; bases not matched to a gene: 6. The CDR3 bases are TGTGCCAGCAGCCAAGGTTTCGGGACAGGGTATGAAAAACTGTTTTTT. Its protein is CASSQGFGTGYEKLFF.

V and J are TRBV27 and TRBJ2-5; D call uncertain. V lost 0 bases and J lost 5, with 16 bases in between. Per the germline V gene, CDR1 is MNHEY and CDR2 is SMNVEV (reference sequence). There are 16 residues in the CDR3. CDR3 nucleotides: TGTGCCAGCAGTTTATCCACCAACCCCGGCGCTGAGACCCAGTACTTC. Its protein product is CASSLSTNPGAETQYF.

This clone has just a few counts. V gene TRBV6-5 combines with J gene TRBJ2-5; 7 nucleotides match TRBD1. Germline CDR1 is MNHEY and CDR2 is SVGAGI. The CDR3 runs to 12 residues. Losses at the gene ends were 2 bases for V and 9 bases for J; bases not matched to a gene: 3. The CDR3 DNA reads TGTGCCAGCAGTTACGGGCAGGGGGCCCAGTACTTC. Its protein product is CASSYGQGAQYF.

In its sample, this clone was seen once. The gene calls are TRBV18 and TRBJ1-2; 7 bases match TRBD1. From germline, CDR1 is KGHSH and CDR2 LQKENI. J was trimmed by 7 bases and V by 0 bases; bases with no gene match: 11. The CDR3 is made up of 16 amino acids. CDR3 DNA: TGTGCCAGCTCACCACCTTTGGTTAGGACAGGCGGTGGCTACACCTTC. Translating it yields CASSPPLVRTGGGYTF.

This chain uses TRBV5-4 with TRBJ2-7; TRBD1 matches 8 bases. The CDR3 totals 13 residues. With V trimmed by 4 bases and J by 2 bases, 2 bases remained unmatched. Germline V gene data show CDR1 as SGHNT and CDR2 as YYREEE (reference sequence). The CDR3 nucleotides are TGTGCCAGCAGCGGGACAGGAACCTACGAGCAGTACTTC. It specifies CASSGTGTYEQYF.

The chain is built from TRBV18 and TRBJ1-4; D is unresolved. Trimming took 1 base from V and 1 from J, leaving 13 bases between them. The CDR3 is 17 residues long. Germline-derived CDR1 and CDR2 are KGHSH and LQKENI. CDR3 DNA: TGTGCCAGCTCACCACTCCCACCCTCCAGAACTAATGAAAAACTGTTTTTT. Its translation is CASSPLPPSRTNEKLFF.

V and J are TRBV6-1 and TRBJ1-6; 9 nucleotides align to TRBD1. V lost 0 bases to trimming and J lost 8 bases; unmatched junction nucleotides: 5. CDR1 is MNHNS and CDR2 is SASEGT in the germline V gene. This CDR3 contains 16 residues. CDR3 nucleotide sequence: TGTGCCAGCAGTGAAGCACCGGGACAGGGATATTCACCCCTCCACTTT. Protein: CASSEAPGQGYSPLHF.

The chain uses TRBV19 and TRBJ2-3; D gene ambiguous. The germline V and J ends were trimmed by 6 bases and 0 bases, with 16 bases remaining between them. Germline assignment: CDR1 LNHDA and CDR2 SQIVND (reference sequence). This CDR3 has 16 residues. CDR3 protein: CASRRLLAASTDTQYF. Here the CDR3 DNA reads TGTGCCAGTAGAAGGTTATTGGCGGCTAGCACAGATACGCAGTATTTT.

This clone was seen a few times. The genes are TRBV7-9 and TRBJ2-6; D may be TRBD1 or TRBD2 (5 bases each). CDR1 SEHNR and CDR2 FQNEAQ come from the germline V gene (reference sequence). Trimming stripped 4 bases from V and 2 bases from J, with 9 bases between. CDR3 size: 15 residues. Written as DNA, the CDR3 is TGTGCCAGCAGCTACGGGACGGCTGGGGCCAACGTCCTGACTTTC. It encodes CASSYGTAGANVLTF.